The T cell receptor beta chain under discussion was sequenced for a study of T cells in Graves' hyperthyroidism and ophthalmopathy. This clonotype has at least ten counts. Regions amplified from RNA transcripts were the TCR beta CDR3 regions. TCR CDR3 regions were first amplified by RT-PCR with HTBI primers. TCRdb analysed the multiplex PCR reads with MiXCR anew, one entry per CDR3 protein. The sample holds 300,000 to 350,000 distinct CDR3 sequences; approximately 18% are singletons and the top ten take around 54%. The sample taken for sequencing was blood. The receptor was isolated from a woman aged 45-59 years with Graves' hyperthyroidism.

In DNA, the CDR3 is TGCGCCAGCAGCTTAATGGGGGTAGTTGGCACTGAAGCTTTCTTT. Protein sequence: CASSLMGVVGTEAFF. V and J are TRBV5-1 and TRBJ1-1, with TRBD1 as a possible D gene (5 bases). This CDR3 spans 15 amino acids. Looked up from germline, CDR1 is SGHRS and CDR2 is YFSETQ. Trimming took off 2 bases at V and 4 bases at J, with 15 bases between the two ends.